This TCR beta chain emerged from a study of blood T cell repertoires in COVID-19. Authors' processing steps: Estimation of nucleated cell counts was performed using reference gene primer amplification. Profiled with immunoSEQ multiplex PCR; TCRdb holds only in-frame clones, not every one. D and trimming were read from the DNA, whereas the V and J calls and clone size are those reported in that table. The sample records some 220,000 clones, approximately 85% being singletons. V was clipped by 1 base and J by 0 bases, with 15 bases between them. The germline V gene encodes CDR1 SGHVS and CDR2 FQNEAQ. This CDR3 is 17 amino acids long.

What was sequenced was peripheral blood. The source of this sequence is a woman in her 70s with COVID-19, enrolled during active disease. This chain links TRBV7-8 with TRBJ1-2; no clear D. The CDR3 here is CASSLGYGYEANYGYTF. The CDR3 DNA reads as TGTGCCAGCAGCTTAGGATACGGGTATGAGGCTAACTATGGCTACACCTTC. The full variable domain, completed using reference TRBV7-8 and TRBJ1-2, is GAGVSQSPRYKVAKRGQDVALRCDPISGHVSLFWYQQALGQGPEFLTYFQNEAQLDKSGLPSDRFFAERPEGSVSTLKIQRTQQEDSAVYLCASSLGYGYEANYGYTFGSGTRLTVV.